This TCR beta chain came from a study of T cells in women clearing cervical HPV infection. Whole-study context: For cases, blood was sampled a median around 140 days after lesion detection, interquartile range about 80 to 220 days. Notes on the study in general: Cases carried less TRBV6-7 than controls: roughly 0.12% versus 0.17%. Each sample's T-cell count was unknown, possibly confounding richness.

This CDR3 has 13 amino acids. Germline loops: CDR1 DFQATT, CDR2 SNEGSKA (reference sequence). V lost 3 bases to trimming and J lost 5 bases; unmatched junction nucleotides: 4. A note on this clone: Antigen specificity is unknown. The read terminates 3 residues before the CDR3 end, so the remaining end is supplied by the germline J gene.

Profiling relied on immunoSEQ multiplex PCR, and the TCRdb table lists in-frame clones only, not all of them. The ten top clones account for 5.5% to 8.5%, within a sample of about 32,000 clones. The TCR comes from a woman aged 18 to 75 with a cervical HPV16 infection that either progressed to CIN3+ or cleared (not recorded which). The gene calls are TRBV20-1 and TRBJ1-5; 7 bases agree with TRBD1. Sequences were obtained from blood buffy coat. The CDR3 spells CSAREDRYQPQHF. CDR3 bases read: TGCAGTGCTAGGGAGGACAGGTATCAGCCC.